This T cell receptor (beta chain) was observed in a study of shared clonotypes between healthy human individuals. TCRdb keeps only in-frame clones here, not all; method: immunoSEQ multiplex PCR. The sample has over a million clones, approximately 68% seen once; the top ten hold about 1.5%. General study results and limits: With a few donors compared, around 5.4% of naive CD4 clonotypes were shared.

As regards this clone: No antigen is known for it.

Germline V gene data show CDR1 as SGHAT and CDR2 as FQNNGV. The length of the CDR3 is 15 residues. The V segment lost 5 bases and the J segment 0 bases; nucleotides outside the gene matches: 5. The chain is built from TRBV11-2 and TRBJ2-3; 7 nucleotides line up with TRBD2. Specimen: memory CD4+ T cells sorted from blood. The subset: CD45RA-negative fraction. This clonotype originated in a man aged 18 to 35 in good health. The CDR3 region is CASSTSVSSTDTQYF. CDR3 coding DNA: TGTGCCAGCAGCACTAGCGTCTCTAGCACAGATACGCAGTATTTT.